This T cell receptor (beta chain) was recorded in a study of blood T cell repertoires in COVID-19. The germline gives CDR1 MNHEY, CDR2 SVGEGT. The CDR3 consists of 15 residues. Trimming pared 1 base from V and 6 bases from J, leaving 15 bases between. A Seattle source enrolled patients during active infection and followed them longitudinally. In the source study's methods: Reference gene primers were amplified, and this amplification served to estimate nucleated cell counts. The repertoire was sequenced with immunoSEQ multiplex PCR; TCRdb's copy has only in-frame clones and lacks some. V and J calls and clone size are those listed in that table; D and trimming were worked out from the DNA. The table records about 130,000 clones, roughly 89% of them present only once.

This rearrangement joins TRBV6-2 or TRBV6-3 to TRBJ1-2, with a weak D call TRBD1 (6 bases). This receptor was taken from a man aged 60 to 69 with COVID-19, enrolled during active disease. The sequenced material came from peripheral blood. CDR3 loop: CASSYYPTGTDGYTF. For the CDR3, the DNA is TGTGCCAGCAGTTACTACCCGACAGGTACAGATGGCTACACCTTC.